This is a list of T cell receptor beta chains from one sample in a study of CXCR3-negative and CXCR3-positive naive CD8 T cells. TCRdb re-called the 5' RACE reads, yielding one record per CDR3 amino acid sequence without DNA. This sample contains some 130,000 distinct CDR3 sequences. Sequenced: naive CXCR3- CD8+ T cells from blood. The receptors come from a human donor in good health. Some clones in this sample may be carry-over from other donors' samples. CDR3s include the opening cysteine and the closing phenylalanine or tryptophan.

V gene	J gene	CDR3 protein
TRBV7-9	TRBJ1-5	CASSSDRADQPQHF
TRBV29-1	TRBJ2-1	CSVEDPLKPPDEQFF
TRBV28	TRBJ1-1	CASTLGQGGFENTEAFF
TRBV12-3/TRBV12-4	TRBJ2-7	CASSFRGQETYEQYF
TRBV7-3	TRBJ1-2	CASSPAGGGRPNYGYTF
TRBV10-2	TRBJ2-3	CASSIAGVQDTQYF
TRBV28	TRBJ2-1	CASSFASGRFEQFF
TRBV27	TRBJ2-2	CASSAGRGTGELFF
TRBV5-1	TRBJ2-5	CASSRWDRGKETQYF
TRBV7-9	TRBJ1-6	CASSLALRDPNSPLHF
TRBV6-1	TRBJ2-5	CASSRDNEETQYF
TRBV7-6	TRBJ2-1	CASSLAYRGRRWEQFF
TRBV7-9	TRBJ2-7	CASSLSFGQAAYEQYF
TRBV6-1	TRBJ1-2	CASSPVSEYYGYTF
TRBV7-8	TRBJ2-6	CASSPAERGLGANVLTF
TRBV29-1	TRBJ2-2	CSVDPNTGELFF
TRBV7-9	TRBJ2-1	CASSSPKGVAGVFEQFF
TRBV6-5	TRBJ1-1	CASRLFGGGKDTEAFF
TRBV29-1	TRBJ2-3	CSDAPIYGSTDTDTQYF
TRBV28	TRBJ2-1	CASSPYRVSNEQFF
TRBV3-1	TRBJ2-4	CASSGGTSGAKNIQYF
TRBV11-2	TRBJ2-3	CESGQVGDTQYF
TRBV19	TRBJ2-3	CASSIWSADTQYF
TRBV6-1	TRBJ2-1	CASSEGWGGDERFF
TRBV28	TRBJ2-3	CASSSPPGLVLSDTQYF
TRBV21-1	TRBJ1-4	CASSNCASGRSGRLFF
TRBV10-3	TRBJ2-1	CAISETGQSGEQFF
TRBV9	TRBJ1-3	CASSVGRSGNTIYF
TRBV4-1	TRBJ2-1	CASSPGTGGVDEQFF
TRBV27	TRBJ2-2	CASRTGGAGELFF
TRBV5-1	TRBJ1-1	CASSFTETGWSTEAFF
TRBV5-1	TRBJ2-7	CASRIALGGSYEQYF
TRBV28	TRBJ1-1	CASSFGRENTEAFF
TRBV13	TRBJ2-7	CASSRRGNSYEQYF
TRBV23-1	TRBJ1-1	CATRQGAEAFF
TRBV5-1	TRBJ2-7	CASRAPSTDEQYF
TRBV5-1	TRBJ2-7	CASSLFSDLYEQYF
TRBV5-6	TRBJ2-1	CASSSFLAGLNNEQFF
TRBV7-9	TRBJ2-7	CASRTGTETYEQYF
TRBV5-5	TRBJ2-7	CASSFGGGTYEQYF
TRBV4-3	TRBJ1-2	CASSQVVSEYYGYTF
TRBV6-2/TRBV6-3	TRBJ2-5	CASSRTSQETQYF
TRBV12-3/TRBV12-4	TRBJ2-2	CASTFSGTAQNTGELFF
TRBV12-5	TRBJ1-2	CASGPLTGNYTF
TRBV6-2/TRBV6-3	TRBJ2-7	CASSRFGTGNEQYF
TRBV29-1	TRBJ2-7	CSVLSGGLSYEQYF
TRBV24-1	TRBJ2-5	CATSDPRGLDPETQYF
TRBV7-9	TRBJ2-1	CASRGTANEQFF
TRBV5-1	TRBJ2-3	CASGGGTDTQYF
TRBV7-2	TRBJ2-7	CASSYGGGRQYEQYF
TRBV4-1	TRBJ1-5	CASSPGTGGNQPQHF
TRBV24-1	TRBJ2-2	CATSDGQGETGELFF
TRBV5-1	TRBJ2-7	CASSLNTEQYF
TRBV28	TRBJ2-7	CASRFLQRGYEQYF